The following is a T cell receptor beta chain sequence with its context. Its antigen is unidentified. These data originate in a study of Ad26.COV2.S vaccination and SARS-CoV-2 variants. Findings and limits, study-wide: Participants given vaccine showed non-spike TCR breadth similar to that of placebo recipients. Placebo recipients had lower spike-specific TCR breadth than vaccine recipients. From the TCR breadth and depth analyses, total T cell responses may have been underestimated.

Only in-frame clones appear in the TCRdb table, and some are missing; sequencing was by immunoSEQ multiplex PCR. The sample shows about 350,000 clones, roughly 81% of them seen only once. The treatment here: roughly 20 received Ad26.COV2.S at low or high dose, single or two shots; 5 received placebo; per-sample allocation not given. Specimen acquisition occurred on day 63 following the initial vaccine or placebo injection. This adult donor, from Boston, was 18-55 years old. The CDR3 is 15 amino acids. In germline, CDR1 is SGHRS, CDR2 YFSETQ. V shed 4 bases and J shed 2 bases, with 15 bases lying between them.

The receptor comes from a person aged 18-60 years who received the Ad26.COV2.S COVID-19 vaccine or a placebo. Sequenced material: peripheral blood, taken in a trial of Ad26.COV2.S vaccine versus placebo. This chain uses TRBV5-1 with TRBJ2-5; TRBD2 might be the D (5 bases). The CDR3 is CASSRAVDMQETQYF. CDR3 in DNA: TGCGCCAGCAGCAGAGCGGTGGATATGCAAGAGACCCAGTACTTC. The variable domain in full, with the rest retrieved from reference TRBV5-1 and TRBJ2-5, is KAGVTQTPRYLIKTRGQQVTLSCSPISGHRSVSWYQQTPGQGLQFLFEYFSETQRNKGNFPGRFSGRQFSNSRSEMNVSTLELGDSALYLCASSRAVDMQETQYFGPGTRLLVL.